A selection of T cell receptor beta chains follows, all from one sample in a study of blood T cell repertoires in COVID-19. Sequencing was performed with immunoSEQ multiplex PCR; in TCRdb, only in-frame clones are kept and a portion is missing. The profile shows around 240,000 clones, 70% to 90% of them singletons. Input material: PBMCs or T cells enriched from blood (not recorded which). These receptors were collected from a woman aged 45-60 years who had recovered from COVID-19. Each CDR3 is given with its conserved first and last residue. Each record gives: J gene, CDR3 length, V gene, clone size, D gene, CDR3 protein, CDR3 DNA. D genes are given only for firm matches. Rows may omit the clone size; those that give it use once, few, many or a size class.

j_call: TRBJ1-6
cdr3_length: 13
v_call: TRBV28
clone_size: .
d_call: .
cdr3_aa: CASSFQEGSPLHF
cdr3_nt: TGTGCCAGCAGCTTCCAGGAGGGCTCACCCCTCCACTTT

j_call: TRBJ2-7
cdr3_length: 12
v_call: TRBV29-1
clone_size: .
d_call: .
cdr3_aa: CSVVQQSYEQYF
cdr3_nt: TGCAGCGTTGTGCAACAGTCCTACGAGCAGTACTTC

j_call: TRBJ2-7
cdr3_length: 17
v_call: TRBV11-2
clone_size: .
d_call: .
cdr3_aa: CASSLEASSFPSYEQYF
cdr3_nt: TGTGCCAGCAGCTTAGAAGCCTCGAGCTTCCCCTCCTACGAGCAGTACTTC

j_call: TRBJ1-5
cdr3_length: 13
v_call: TRBV6-1
clone_size: .
d_call: .
cdr3_aa: CASSEADERPQHF
cdr3_nt: TGTGCCAGCAGTGAGGCCGATGAACGGCCCCAGCATTTT

j_call: TRBJ1-2
cdr3_length: 12
v_call: TRBV7-9
clone_size: .
d_call: .
cdr3_aa: CASSLAGDGYTF
cdr3_nt: TGTGCCAGCAGCTTAGCGGGAGATGGCTACACCTTC

j_call: TRBJ1-2
cdr3_length: 14
v_call: TRBV3-1/TRBV3-2
clone_size: .
d_call: TRBD1
cdr3_aa: CASSQQTGGGGYTF
cdr3_nt: TGTGCCAGCAGCCAACAAACAGGGGGAGGTGGCTACACCTTC

j_call: TRBJ2-5
cdr3_length: 16
v_call: TRBV3-1/TRBV3-2
clone_size: .
d_call: TRBD2
cdr3_aa: CASSQRWAGVGETQYF
cdr3_nt: TGTGCCAGCAGCCAAAGGTGGGCGGGAGTCGGGGAGACCCAGTACTTC

j_call: TRBJ1-6
cdr3_length: 16
v_call: TRBV28
clone_size: .
d_call: .
cdr3_aa: CASRHGGWDYNSPLHF
cdr3_nt: TGTGCCAGCAGGCATGGAGGGTGGGACTATAATTCACCCCTCCACTTT

j_call: TRBJ2-2
cdr3_length: 15
v_call: TRBV19
clone_size: .
d_call: .
cdr3_aa: CASSTRQVGTGELFF
cdr3_nt: TGTGCCAGTAGTACCCGACAGGTGGGGACCGGGGAGCTGTTTTTT

j_call: TRBJ1-2
cdr3_length: 15
v_call: TRBV3-1/TRBV3-2
clone_size: .
d_call: .
cdr3_aa: CASSQGRGGAYGYTF
cdr3_nt: TGTGCCAGCAGCCAAGGGCGTGGGGGCGCGTATGGCTACACCTTC

j_call: TRBJ2-7
cdr3_length: 15
v_call: TRBV7-8
clone_size: .
d_call: TRBD1
cdr3_aa: CASSLRGDRVYEQYF
cdr3_nt: TGTGCCAGCAGCTTAAGGGGAGACAGGGTCTACGAGCAGTACTTC

j_call: TRBJ2-1
cdr3_length: 13
v_call: TRBV2
clone_size: .
d_call: TRBD1
cdr3_aa: CASREGQGNEQFF
cdr3_nt: TGTGCCAGCAGGGAGGGACAGGGAAATGAGCAGTTCTTC

j_call: TRBJ1-5
cdr3_length: 14
v_call: TRBV11-3
clone_size: few
d_call: .
cdr3_aa: CASSLRRGNQPQHF
cdr3_nt: TGTGCCAGCAGCTTACGGCGAGGGAACCAGCCCCAGCATTTT

j_call: TRBJ2-1
cdr3_length: 15
v_call: TRBV5-1
clone_size: .
d_call: .
cdr3_aa: CASSQSDRSYNEQFF
cdr3_nt: TGCGCCAGCAGCCAGAGCGACCGCTCCTACAATGAGCAGTTCTTC

j_call: TRBJ2-7
cdr3_length: 16
v_call: TRBV28
clone_size: .
d_call: .
cdr3_aa: CASSLTQTPHLYEQYF
cdr3_nt: TGTGCCAGCAGTTTAACACAGACGCCCCACCTCTACGAGCAGTACTTC

j_call: TRBJ1-2
cdr3_length: 13
v_call: TRBV27
clone_size: once
d_call: TRBD1
cdr3_aa: CASTRTGAYGYTF
cdr3_nt: TGTGCCAGCACTAGGACAGGGGCCTATGGCTACACCTTC

j_call: TRBJ2-3
cdr3_length: 14
v_call: TRBV7-9
clone_size: .
d_call: .
cdr3_aa: CASSLSIPADTQYF
cdr3_nt: TGTGCCAGCAGCTTATCCATCCCGGCAGATACGCAGTATTTT

j_call: TRBJ2-3
cdr3_length: 16
v_call: TRBV28
clone_size: .
d_call: TRBD2
cdr3_aa: CASSLGTSGTTDTQYF
cdr3_nt: TGTGCCAGCAGTCTAGGGACTAGCGGGACCACAGATACGCAGTATTTT

j_call: TRBJ1-1
cdr3_length: 13
v_call: TRBV5-6
clone_size: .
d_call: .
cdr3_aa: CASSLQQGFEAFF
cdr3_nt: TGTGCCAGCAGCTTACAACAGGGATTTGAAGCTTTCTTT

j_call: TRBJ2-4
cdr3_length: 17
v_call: TRBV11-2
clone_size: .
d_call: TRBD2
cdr3_aa: CASSSGGLAGPKNIQYF
cdr3_nt: TGTGCCAGCAGCTCGGGGGGACTAGCGGGACCCAAAAACATTCAGTACTTC

j_call: TRBJ2-1
cdr3_length: 13
v_call: TRBV6-5
clone_size: .
d_call: TRBD1
cdr3_aa: CASHTGGGGEQFF
cdr3_nt: TGTGCCAGCCATACAGGGGGCGGGGGTGAGCAGTTCTTC

j_call: TRBJ1-6
cdr3_length: 14
v_call: TRBV2
clone_size: .
d_call: .
cdr3_aa: CASRSDTNNSPLHF
cdr3_nt: TGTGCCAGCAGGTCGGACACCAATAATTCACCCCTCCACTTT

j_call: TRBJ2-1
cdr3_length: 14
v_call: TRBV4-1
clone_size: .
d_call: TRBD1
cdr3_aa: CASTRDRVVNEQFF
cdr3_nt: TGCGCCAGCACACGGGACAGGGTAGTCAATGAGCAGTTCTTC

j_call: TRBJ1-1
cdr3_length: 15
v_call: TRBV18
clone_size: many
d_call: .
cdr3_aa: CASSPPGRVNTEAFF
cdr3_nt: TGTGCCAGCTCACCACCAGGGAGGGTGAACACTGAAGCTTTCTTT

j_call: TRBJ1-2
cdr3_length: 12
v_call: TRBV28
clone_size: .
d_call: TRBD1
cdr3_aa: CASSRQGSGYTF
cdr3_nt: TGTGCCAGCAGTCGACAGGGATCTGGCTACACCTTC

j_call: TRBJ2-7
cdr3_length: 15
v_call: TRBV7-5
clone_size: .
d_call: .
cdr3_aa: CARSLTMESSYEQYF
cdr3_nt: TGTGCCAGAAGCTTAACGATGGAGTCCAGCTACGAGCAGTACTTC